This T cell receptor beta chain was found in a study of blood T cell repertoires in COVID-19. Per germline, CDR1 MNHNY and CDR2 SVGAGI (reference sequence). V was pared by 8 bases and J by 4 bases, with 3 bases of the junction left unmatched. CDR3 length: 12 amino acids. Repertoires were generated with immunoSEQ multiplex PCR, while TCRdb's copy carries only in-frame clones and drops some. The sample shows approximately 70,000 clones, around nine tenths of them seen only once. The rearrangement joins TRBV6-6 to TRBJ2-5; TRBD1 matches 8 bases. The specimen was peripheral blood. The TCR originated in a woman between 55 and 75 years old with acute or convalescent COVID-19. The CDR3 DNA is TGTGCCAGCGGACAGGGAGGAGAGACCCAGTACTTC. It yields the protein CASGQGGETQYF.